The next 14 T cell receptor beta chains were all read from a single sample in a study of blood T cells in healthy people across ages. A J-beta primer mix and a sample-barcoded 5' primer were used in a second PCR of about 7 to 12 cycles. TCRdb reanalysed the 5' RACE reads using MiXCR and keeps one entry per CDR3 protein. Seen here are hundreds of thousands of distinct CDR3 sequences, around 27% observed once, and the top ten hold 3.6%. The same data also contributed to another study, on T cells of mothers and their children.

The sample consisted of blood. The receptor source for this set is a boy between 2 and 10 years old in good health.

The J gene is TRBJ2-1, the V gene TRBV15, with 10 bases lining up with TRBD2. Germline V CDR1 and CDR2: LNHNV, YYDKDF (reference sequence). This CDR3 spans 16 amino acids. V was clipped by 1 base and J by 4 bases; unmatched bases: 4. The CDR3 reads CATSRGLAGAYNEQFF. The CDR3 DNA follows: TGTGCCACCAGCAGAGGACTAGCGGGCGCTTACAATGAGCAGTTCTTC.

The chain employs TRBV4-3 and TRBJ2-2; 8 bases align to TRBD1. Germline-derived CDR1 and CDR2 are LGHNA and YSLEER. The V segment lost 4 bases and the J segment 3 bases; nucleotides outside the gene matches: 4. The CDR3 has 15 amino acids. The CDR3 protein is CASSRGTGDTGELFF. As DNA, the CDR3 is TGCGCCAGCAGCCGAGGGACAGGCGACACCGGGGAGCTGTTTTTT.

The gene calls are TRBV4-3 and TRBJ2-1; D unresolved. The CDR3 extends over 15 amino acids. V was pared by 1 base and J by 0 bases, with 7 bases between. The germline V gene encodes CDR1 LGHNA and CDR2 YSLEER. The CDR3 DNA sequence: TGCGCCAGCAGCCAAGGCTATAGCTCCTACAATGAGCAGTTCTTC. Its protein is CASSQGYSSYNEQFF.

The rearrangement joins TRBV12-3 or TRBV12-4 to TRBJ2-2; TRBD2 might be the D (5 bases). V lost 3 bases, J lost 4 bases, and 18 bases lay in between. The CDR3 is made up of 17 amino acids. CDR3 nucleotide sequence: TGTGCCAGCAGTTTCCCCGGTGGGAGTGGTGGCACCGGGGAGCTGTTTTTT. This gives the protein CASSFPGGSGGTGELFF.

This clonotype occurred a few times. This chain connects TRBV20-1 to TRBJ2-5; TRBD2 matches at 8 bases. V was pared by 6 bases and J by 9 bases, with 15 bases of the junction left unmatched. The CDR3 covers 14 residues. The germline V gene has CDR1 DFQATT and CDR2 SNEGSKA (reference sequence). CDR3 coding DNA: TGCAGTGCCAACTTTCCCGGGACTAGTCTCCCCCAGTACTTC. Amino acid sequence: CSANFPGTSLPQYF.

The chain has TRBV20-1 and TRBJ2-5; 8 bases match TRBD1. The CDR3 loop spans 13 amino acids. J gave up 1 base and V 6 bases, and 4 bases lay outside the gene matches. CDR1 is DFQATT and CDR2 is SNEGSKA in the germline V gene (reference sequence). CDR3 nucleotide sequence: TGCAGTGCCGATGGACAGGGCCAAGAGACCCAGTACTTC. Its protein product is CSADGQGQETQYF.

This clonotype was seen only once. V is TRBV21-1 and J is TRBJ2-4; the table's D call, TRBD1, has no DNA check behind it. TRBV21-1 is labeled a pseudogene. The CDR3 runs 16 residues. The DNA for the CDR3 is TGTGCCAGCAGCACACTTACAAACGACAGTAAGGACATTCAGTACTTC. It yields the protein CASSTLTNDSKDIQYF.

The CDR3 sequence: CASSPGLAGSDTQYF. DNA for the CDR3: TGTGCCAGCAGCCCCGGACTAGCGGGATCAGATACGCAGTATTTT. The V gene is TRBV11-2, the J gene TRBJ2-3; 12 bases align to TRBD2. The CDR3 has 15 residues. V shed 5 bases and J 4 bases; nucleotides not matched to a gene: 4. Germline V gene sequence: CDR1 SGHAT, CDR2 FQNNGV.

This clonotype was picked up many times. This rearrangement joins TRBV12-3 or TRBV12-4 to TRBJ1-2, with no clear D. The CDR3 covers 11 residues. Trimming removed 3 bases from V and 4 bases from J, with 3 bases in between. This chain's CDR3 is CASSFSYGYTF. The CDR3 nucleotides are TGTGCCAGCAGTTTTAGCTATGGCTACACCTTC.

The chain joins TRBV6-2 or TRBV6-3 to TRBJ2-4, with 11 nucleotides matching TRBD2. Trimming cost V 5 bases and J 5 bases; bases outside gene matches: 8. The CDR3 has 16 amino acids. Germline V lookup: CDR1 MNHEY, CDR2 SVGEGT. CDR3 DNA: TGTGCCAGCAGTGGGACTAGCGGATGGCCCCAAAACATTCAGTACTTC. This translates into CASSGTSGWPQNIQYF.

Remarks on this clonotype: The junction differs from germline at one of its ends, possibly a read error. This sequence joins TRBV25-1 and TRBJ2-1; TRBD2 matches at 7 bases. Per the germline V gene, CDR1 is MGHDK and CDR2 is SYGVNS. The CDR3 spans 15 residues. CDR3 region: CSSSVKAGEYNEQFF. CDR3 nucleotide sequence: TGTTCCAGCAGTGTTAAGGCGGGAGAATACAATGAGCAGTTCTTC.

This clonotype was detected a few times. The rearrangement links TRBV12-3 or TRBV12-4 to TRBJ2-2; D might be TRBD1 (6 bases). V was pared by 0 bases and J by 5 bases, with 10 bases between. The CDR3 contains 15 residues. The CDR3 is CASSLATGPTGELFF. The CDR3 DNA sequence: TGTGCCAGCAGTTTAGCAACAGGGCCGACCGGGGAGCTGTTTTTT.

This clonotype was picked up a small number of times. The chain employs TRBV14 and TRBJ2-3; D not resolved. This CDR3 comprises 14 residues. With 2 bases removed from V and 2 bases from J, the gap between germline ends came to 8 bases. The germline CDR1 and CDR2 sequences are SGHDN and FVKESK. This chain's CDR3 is CASSQTTITDTQYF. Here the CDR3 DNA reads TGTGCCAGCAGCCAAACAACAATCACAGATACGCAGTATTTT.

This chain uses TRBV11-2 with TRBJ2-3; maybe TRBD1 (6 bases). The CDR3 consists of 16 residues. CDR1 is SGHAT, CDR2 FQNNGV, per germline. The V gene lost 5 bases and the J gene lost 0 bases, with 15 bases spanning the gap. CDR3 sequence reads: CASSPLFGTSTDTQYF. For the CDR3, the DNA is TGTGCCAGCAGCCCATTATTCGGGACAAGCACAGATACGCAGTATTTT.